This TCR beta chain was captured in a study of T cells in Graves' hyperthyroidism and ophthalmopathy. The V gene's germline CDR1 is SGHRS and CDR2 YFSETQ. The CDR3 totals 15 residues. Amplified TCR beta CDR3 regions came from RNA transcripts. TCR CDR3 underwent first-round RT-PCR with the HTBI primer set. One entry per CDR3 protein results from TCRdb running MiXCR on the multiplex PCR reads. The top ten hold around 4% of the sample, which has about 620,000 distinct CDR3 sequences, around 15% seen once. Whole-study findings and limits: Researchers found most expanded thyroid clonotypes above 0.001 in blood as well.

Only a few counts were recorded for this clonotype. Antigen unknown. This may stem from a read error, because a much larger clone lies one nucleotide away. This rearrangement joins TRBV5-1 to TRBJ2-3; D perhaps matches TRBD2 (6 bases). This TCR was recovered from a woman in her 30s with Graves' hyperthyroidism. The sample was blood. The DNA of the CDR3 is TGCGCCGGCAGCTTAGGGCGGGATCCCACAGATACGCAGTATTTT. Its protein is CAGSLGRDPTDTQYF.